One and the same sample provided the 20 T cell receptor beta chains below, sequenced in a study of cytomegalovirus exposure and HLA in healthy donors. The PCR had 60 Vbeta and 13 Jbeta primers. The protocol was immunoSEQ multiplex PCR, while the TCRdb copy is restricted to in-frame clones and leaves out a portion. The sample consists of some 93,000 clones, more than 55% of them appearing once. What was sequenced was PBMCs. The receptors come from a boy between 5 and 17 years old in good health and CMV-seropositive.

CDR3 in amino acids: CASSIVRNTGELFF. CDR3 bases: TGTGCCAGTAGTATAGTCAGGAACACCGGGGAGCTGTTTTTT. The V gene is TRBV19, the J gene TRBJ2-2; D remains ambiguous. V was cut by 1 base and J by 1 base, with 4 bases left in between. CDR3 length: 14 residues. Germline CDR1 reads LNHDA; CDR2 reads SQIVND (reference sequence). The whole variable domain, remainder taken from reference TRBV19 and TRBJ2-2, is DGGITQSPKYLFRKEGQNVTLSCEQNLNHDAMYWYRQDPGQGLRLIYYSQIVNDFQKGDIAEGYSVSREKKESFPLTVTSAQKNPTAFYLCASSIVRNTGELFFGEGSRLTVL.

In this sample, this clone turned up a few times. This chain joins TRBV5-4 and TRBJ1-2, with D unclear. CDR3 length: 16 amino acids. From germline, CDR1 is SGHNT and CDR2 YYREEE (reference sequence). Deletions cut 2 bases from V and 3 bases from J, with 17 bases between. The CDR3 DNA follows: TGTGCCAGCAGCTTCGTTTTTATGGGCTTTCACTATGGCTACACCTTC. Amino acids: CASSFVFMGFHYGYTF.

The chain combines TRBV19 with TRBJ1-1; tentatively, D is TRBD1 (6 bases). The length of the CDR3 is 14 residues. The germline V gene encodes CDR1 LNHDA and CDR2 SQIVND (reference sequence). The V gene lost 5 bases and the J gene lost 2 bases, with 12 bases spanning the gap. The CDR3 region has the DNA TGTGCCAGTAGTCCCCAGACAGGAAACACTGAAGCTTTCTTT. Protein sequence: CASSPQTGNTEAFF.

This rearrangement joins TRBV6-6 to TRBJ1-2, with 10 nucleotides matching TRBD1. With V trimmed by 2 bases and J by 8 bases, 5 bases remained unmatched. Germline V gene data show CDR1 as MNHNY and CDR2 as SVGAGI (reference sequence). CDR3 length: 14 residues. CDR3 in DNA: TGTGCCAGCAGTTACGGGACAGGGGCGGTGGGCTACACCTTC. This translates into CASSYGTGAVGYTF.

CDR3 nucleotide sequence: TGTGCCACCAGCAGTAACCGAGGACAGGTAGAAAAACTGTTTTTT. Amino acid sequence: CATSSNRGQVEKLFF. The V and J genes are TRBV15 and TRBJ1-4; 7 nucleotides agree with TRBD1. The CDR3 runs 15 residues. Germline assignment: CDR1 LNHNV and CDR2 YYDKDF (reference sequence). The ends lost 3 bases at V and 8 bases at J; junction bases unmatched: 9.

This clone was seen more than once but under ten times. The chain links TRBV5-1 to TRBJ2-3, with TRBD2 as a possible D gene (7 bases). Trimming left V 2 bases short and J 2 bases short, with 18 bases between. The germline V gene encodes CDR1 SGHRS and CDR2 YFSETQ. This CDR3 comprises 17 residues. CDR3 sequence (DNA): TGCGCCAGCAGCTTTGGTTGGGGGGGGCACTTCACAGATACGCAGTATTTT. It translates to CASSFGWGGHFTDTQYF.

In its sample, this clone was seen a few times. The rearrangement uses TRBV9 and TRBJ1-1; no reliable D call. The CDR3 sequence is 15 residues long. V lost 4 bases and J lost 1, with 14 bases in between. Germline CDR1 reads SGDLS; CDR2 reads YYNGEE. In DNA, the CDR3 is TGTGCCAGCAGCTCCCAATTGGAGGGGAACACTGAAGCTTTCTTT. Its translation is CASSSQLEGNTEAFF.

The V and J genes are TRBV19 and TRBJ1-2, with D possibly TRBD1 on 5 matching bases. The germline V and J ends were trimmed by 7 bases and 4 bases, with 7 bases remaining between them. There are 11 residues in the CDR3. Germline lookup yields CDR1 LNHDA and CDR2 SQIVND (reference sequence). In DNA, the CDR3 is TGTGCCAGTAATAGGGGCTATGGCTACACCTTC. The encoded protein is CASNRGYGYTF.

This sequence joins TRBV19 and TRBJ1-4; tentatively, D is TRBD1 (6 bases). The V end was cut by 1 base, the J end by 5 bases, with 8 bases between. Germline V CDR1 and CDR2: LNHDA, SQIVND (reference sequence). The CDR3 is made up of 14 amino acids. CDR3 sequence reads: CASSIGTANEKLFF. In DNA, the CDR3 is TGTGCCAGTAGTATAGGGACAGCAAATGAAAAACTGTTTTTT.

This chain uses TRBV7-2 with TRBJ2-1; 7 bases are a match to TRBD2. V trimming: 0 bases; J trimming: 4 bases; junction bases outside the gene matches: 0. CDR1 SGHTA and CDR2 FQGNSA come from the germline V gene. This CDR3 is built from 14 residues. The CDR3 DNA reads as TGTGCCAGCAGCTTAGCGGGGGGGTACAATGAGCAGTTCTTC. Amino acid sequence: CASSLAGGYNEQFF.

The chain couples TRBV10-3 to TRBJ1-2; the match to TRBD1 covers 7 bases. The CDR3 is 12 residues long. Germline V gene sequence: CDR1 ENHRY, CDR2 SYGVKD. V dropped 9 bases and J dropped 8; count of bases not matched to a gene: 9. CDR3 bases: TGTGCCATACAGGGGACCACTCGGGGCTACACCTTC. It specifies CAIQGTTRGYTF.

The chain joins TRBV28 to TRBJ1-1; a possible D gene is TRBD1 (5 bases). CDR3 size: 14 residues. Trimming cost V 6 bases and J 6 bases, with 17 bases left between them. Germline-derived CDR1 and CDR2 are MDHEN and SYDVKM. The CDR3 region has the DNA TGTGCCAGCAGCAACGTACAGGCTGAACCTGAAGCTTTCTTT. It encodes CASSNVQAEPEAFF.

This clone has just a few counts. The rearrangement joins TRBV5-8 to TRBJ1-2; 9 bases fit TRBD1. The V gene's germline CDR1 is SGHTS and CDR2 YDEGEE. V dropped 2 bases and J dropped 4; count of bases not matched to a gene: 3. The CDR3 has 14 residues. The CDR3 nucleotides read TGTGCCAGCAGCTTCCGACAGGGGGGCTATGGCTACACCTTC. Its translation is CASSFRQGGYGYTF.

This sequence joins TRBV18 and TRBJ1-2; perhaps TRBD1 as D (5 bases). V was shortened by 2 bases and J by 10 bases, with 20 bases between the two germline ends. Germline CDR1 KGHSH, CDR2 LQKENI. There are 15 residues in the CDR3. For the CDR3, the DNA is TGTGCCAGCTCACCATCGACACGGGCGGGGGTTGTCTACACCTTC. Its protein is CASSPSTRAGVVYTF.

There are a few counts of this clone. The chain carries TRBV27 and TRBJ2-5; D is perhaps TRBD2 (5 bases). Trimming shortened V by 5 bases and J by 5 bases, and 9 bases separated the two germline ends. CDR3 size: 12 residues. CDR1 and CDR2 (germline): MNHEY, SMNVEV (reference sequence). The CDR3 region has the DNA TGTGCCAGCAGTCAAAGAGGGGAGACCCAGTACTTC. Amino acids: CASSQRGETQYF.

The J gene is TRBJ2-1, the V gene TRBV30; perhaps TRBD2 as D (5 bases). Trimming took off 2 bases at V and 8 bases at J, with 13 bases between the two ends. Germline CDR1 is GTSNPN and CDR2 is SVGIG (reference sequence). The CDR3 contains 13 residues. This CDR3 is CAWSMVLADEQFF. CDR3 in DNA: TGTGCCTGGAGTATGGTGCTAGCTGATGAGCAGTTCTTC.

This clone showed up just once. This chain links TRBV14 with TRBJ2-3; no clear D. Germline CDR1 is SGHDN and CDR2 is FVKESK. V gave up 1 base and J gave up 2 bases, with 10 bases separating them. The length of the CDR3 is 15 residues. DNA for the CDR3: TGTGCCAGCAGCCAAGTTCTCGGTATCACAGATACGCAGTATTTT. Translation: CASSQVLGITDTQYF.

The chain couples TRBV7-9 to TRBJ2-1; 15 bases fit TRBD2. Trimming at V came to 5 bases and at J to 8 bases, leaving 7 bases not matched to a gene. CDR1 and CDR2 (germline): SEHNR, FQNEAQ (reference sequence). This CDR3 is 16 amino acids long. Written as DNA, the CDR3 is TGTGCCAGCAGCGCCGGACTAGCGGGAGGGGGCTATGAGCAGTTCTTC. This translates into CASSAGLAGGGYEQFF.

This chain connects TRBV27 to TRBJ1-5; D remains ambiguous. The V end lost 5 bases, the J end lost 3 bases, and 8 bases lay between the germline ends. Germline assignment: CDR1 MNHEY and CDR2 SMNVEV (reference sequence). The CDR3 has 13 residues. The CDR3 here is CASSPGYNQPQHF. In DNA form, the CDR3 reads TGTGCCAGCAGTCCAGGCTACAATCAGCCCCAGCATTTT.

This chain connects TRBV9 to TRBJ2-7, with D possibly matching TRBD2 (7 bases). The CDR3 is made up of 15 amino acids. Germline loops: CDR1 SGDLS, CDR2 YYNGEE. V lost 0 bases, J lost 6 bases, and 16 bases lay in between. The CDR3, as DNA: TGTGCCAGCAGCGTAGCCGGGGGGACAACTAGCGAGCAGTACTTC. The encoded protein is CASSVAGGTTSEQYF. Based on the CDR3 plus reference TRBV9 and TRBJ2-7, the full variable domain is DSGVTQTPKHLITATGQRVTLRCSPRSGDLSVYWYQQSLDQGLQFLIQYYNGEERAKGNILERFSAQQFPDLHSELNLSSLELGDSALYFCASSVAGGTTSEQYFGPGTRLTVT.